Listed here are 28 T cell receptor beta chains from one sample, sequenced in a study of high-grade serous ovarian cancer treatment subgroups. The tumor samples were collected prior to definitive surgery or chemotherapy. Profiled with immunoSEQ multiplex PCR; TCRdb holds only in-frame clones, not every one. The sample comprises some 4,000 clones, approximately 71% of which are singletons, and approximately 12% rests with the top ten. Sequenced: tumor tissue. These receptors originate from a human donor with high-grade serous ovarian cancer.

This chain joins TRBV9 and TRBJ2-5; D unresolved. V gave up 4 bases and J gave up 4 bases, with 14 bases separating them. Germline V gene sequence: CDR1 SGDLS, CDR2 YYNGEE. This CDR3 spans 14 amino acids. The CDR3 spells CASSPSLNPETQYF. In nucleotides, the CDR3 is TGTGCCAGCAGCCCCAGTCTAAACCCAGAGACCCAGTACTTC.

This clone showed up just a few times. The J gene is TRBJ1-5, the V gene TRBV5-1, with D uncertain. The CDR3 length is 14 residues. The germline gives CDR1 SGHRS, CDR2 YFSETQ. Trimming took 4 bases from V and 1 from J, leaving 9 bases between them. The CDR3 sequence is CASSPDGSNQPQHF. As DNA, the CDR3 is TGCGCCAGCAGCCCGGACGGAAGCAATCAGCCCCAGCATTTT.

The chain uses TRBV6-1 and TRBJ2-7; D gene ambiguous. The germline V gene encodes CDR1 MNHNS and CDR2 SASEGT. Deletions cut 2 bases from V and 5 bases from J, with 19 bases between. This CDR3 has 16 residues. This chain's CDR3 is CASSERVGLADDEQYF. The CDR3 nucleotides are TGTGCCAGCAGTGAAAGGGTGGGTCTTGCCGACGACGAGCAGTACTTC.

This chain joins TRBV18 and TRBJ1-1; 7 bases fit TRBD1. In germline, CDR1 is KGHSH, CDR2 LQKENI. CDR3 size: 14 residues. V was clipped by 2 bases and J by 5 bases; unmatched bases: 5. CDR3 in amino acids: CASSPGQVGTEAFF. For the CDR3, the DNA is TGTGCCAGCTCACCAGGACAGGTGGGGACTGAAGCTTTCTTT.

The rearrangement uses TRBV5-8 and TRBJ1-4; 8 bases are a match to TRBD1. V shed 2 bases, J shed 2 bases, and the junction held 5 bases outside the gene matches. The CDR3 runs 16 residues. Germline V CDR1 and CDR2: SGHTS, YDEGEE. The CDR3 DNA is TGTGCCAGCAGCTTCGGACAGGGTTGGACTAATGAAAAACTGTTTTTT. Protein sequence: CASSFGQGWTNEKLFF.

The gene calls are TRBV7-6 and TRBJ2-2; D is uncertain. Germline CDR1 and CDR2: SGHVS and FNYEAQ. The CDR3 has 12 residues. V was shortened by 2 bases and J by 7 bases, with 5 bases between the two germline ends. The CDR3 coding sequence is TGTGCCAGCAGCTTAAATGACGGGGAGCTGTTTTTT. Protein sequence: CASSLNDGELFF.

This clone was seen a handful of times. The V call is TRBV7-8, the J call TRBJ1-5, with unresolved D. CDR1 is SGHVS and CDR2 is FQNEAQ in the germline V gene. V lost 2 bases and J 2 bases, leaving 10 bases between the germline ends. The CDR3 runs to 15 residues. The CDR3 DNA reads as TGTGCCAGCAGCTTAACTGAATTGGGCAATCAGCCCCAGCATTTT. Amino acids: CASSLTELGNQPQHF. Filled out from reference TRBV7-8 and TRBJ1-5, the complete variable domain reads GAGVSQSPRYKVAKRGQDVALRCDPISGHVSLFWYQQALGQGPEFLTYFQNEAQLDKSGLPSDRFFAERPEGSVSTLKIQRTQQEDSAVYLCASSLTELGNQPQHFGDGTRLSIL.

This clone was counted once. This chain uses TRBV6-1 with TRBJ1-2; D gene ambiguous. Germline lookup yields CDR1 MNHNS and CDR2 SASEGT. The CDR3 is 13 residues long. Trimming shortened V by 4 bases and J by 4 bases, and 10 bases separated the two germline ends. For the CDR3, the DNA is TGTGCCAGCAGTGGGCCTCCCCTCTATGGCTACACCTTC. As protein: CASSGPPLYGYTF.

V usage is TRBV7-6 and J usage is TRBJ2-7; 12 bases align to TRBD2. The CDR3 is 16 amino acids. Per germline, CDR1 SGHVS and CDR2 FNYEAQ. V dropped 1 base and J dropped 4; count of bases not matched to a gene: 5. This CDR3 is CASSLGASGGGYEQYF. The CDR3 nucleotides read TGTGCCAGCAGCTTAGGGGCTAGCGGGGGGGGGTACGAGCAGTACTTC.

The V call is TRBV6-1, the J call TRBJ1-2, with no clear D. The CDR3 loop spans 13 amino acids. Germline loops: CDR1 MNHNS, CDR2 SASEGT. Trimming removed 2 bases from V and 2 bases from J, with 6 bases in between. The CDR3 DNA follows: TGTGCCAGCAGTGAACGCAGGAACTATGGCTACACCTTC. Protein: CASSERRNYGYTF.

The gene calls are TRBV2 and TRBJ1-2; D is undetermined. The germline V gene encodes CDR1 SNHLY and CDR2 FYNNEI. The V gene lost 0 bases and the J gene lost 6 bases, with 8 bases spanning the gap. The CDR3 is 13 amino acids. As DNA, the CDR3 is TGTGCCAGCAGTGAAGCTGGGTGGGATGGCTACACCTTC. Its protein product is CASSEAGWDGYTF.

V usage is TRBV6-5 and J usage is TRBJ1-5; D is unresolved. This CDR3 is built from 14 residues. Trimming left V 1 base short and J 7 bases short, with 11 bases between. CDR1 is MNHEY, CDR2 SVGAGI, per germline. CDR3 coding DNA: TGTGCCAGCAGTTACTGGCAAACGGTACAGCCCCAGCATTTT. Amino acids: CASSYWQTVQPQHF.

The V gene is TRBV14, the J gene TRBJ2-7; TRBD1 matches 8 bases. V gave up 1 base and J gave up 5 bases; unmatched junction bases: 7. CDR1 SGHDN and CDR2 FVKESK come from the germline V gene. This CDR3 has 15 amino acids. The CDR3 sequence: CASSQVQDRDDEQYF. CDR3 coding DNA: TGTGCCAGCAGCCAAGTCCAGGACAGGGATGACGAGCAGTACTTC.

The CDR3 DNA reads TGTGCCAGCAGTTGGGGCCCAGGGGGCGGGCGTGATACGCAGTATTTT. As protein: CASSWGPGGGRDTQYF. The chain combines TRBV27 with TRBJ2-3; TRBD1 matches 8 bases. This CDR3 spans 16 amino acids. CDR1 is MNHEY, CDR2 SMNVEV, per germline (reference sequence). Unmatched junction bases numbered 12, after V lost 4 bases and J lost 6 bases.

A single count supports this clone. The chain combines TRBV9 with TRBJ2-5; unclear D gene. The CDR3 has 15 amino acids. V was pared by 0 bases and J by 5 bases, with 14 bases between. The germline gives CDR1 SGDLS, CDR2 YYNGEE. CDR3 sequence: CASSVVDGLGETQYF. CDR3 nucleotides: TGTGCCAGCAGCGTAGTAGATGGGTTGGGGGAGACCCAGTACTTC.

By frequency in the sample, this clone is large. This chain connects TRBV6-5 to TRBJ1-5; possibly TRBD1 for D (5 bases). This CDR3 is 14 amino acids long. With 2 bases removed from V and 9 bases from J, the gap between germline ends came to 14 bases. The germline V gene encodes CDR1 MNHEY and CDR2 SVGAGI. DNA for the CDR3: TGTGCCAGCAGTTACACATTGGGGACCCTGCCCCAGCATTTT. Translating gives CASSYTLGTLPQHF.

The CDR3: CASSPGQSNSGNTIYF. The DNA for the CDR3 is TGTGCCAGTAGTCCAGGACAGTCCAACTCTGGAAACACCATATATTTT. This chain uses TRBV19 with TRBJ1-3; D may be TRBD1 (6 bases). The CDR3 loop spans 16 amino acids. Germline-derived CDR1 and CDR2 are LNHDA and SQIVND (reference sequence). The germline V and J ends were trimmed by 5 bases and 0 bases, with 14 bases remaining between them.

The chain employs TRBV30 and TRBJ2-5; D is unclear. With the DNA end fitting TRBJ2-7 better, the J assignment may be wrong. This CDR3 has 14 amino acids. The germline V gene has CDR1 GTSNPN and CDR2 SVGIG (reference sequence). CDR3 in amino acids: CAWSGLGISYEQYF. In nucleotides, the CDR3 is TGTGCCTGGAGTGGTTTGGGGATCTCCTACGAGCAGTACTTC.

The J gene is TRBJ2-5, the V gene TRBV7-9; TRBD1 is a possible D gene (5 bases). Germline V gene sequence: CDR1 SEHNR, CDR2 FQNEAQ (reference sequence). The CDR3 totals 14 residues. With 4 bases removed from V and 2 bases from J, the gap between germline ends came to 11 bases. CDR3 loop: CASSSLGAQETQYF. Here the CDR3 DNA reads TGTGCCAGCAGCTCCCTTGGGGCACAAGAGACCCAGTACTTC.

V is TRBV7-9 and J is TRBJ1-6; 7 bases fit TRBD1. Germline V gives CDR1 SEHNR, CDR2 FQNEAQ (reference sequence). The V and J ends lost 8 bases and 7 bases, in that order; junction bases with no gene match: 8. The CDR3 covers 14 residues. The DNA for the CDR3 is TGTGCCAGCGGAACGACAGGGAACAATTCACCCCTCCACTTT. It encodes CASGTTGNNSPLHF.

The rearrangement joins TRBV5-3 to TRBJ2-7; TRBD1 aligns across 8 bases. TRBV5-3 is an ORF, with its function uncertain. The CDR3 consists of 17 residues. V trimming: 2 bases; J trimming: 0 bases; junction bases outside the gene matches: 10. The CDR3 DNA follows: TGTGCCAGAAGCTTCAGTGGACAGGGAATTTCCTCCTACGAGCAGTACTTC. Translating it yields CARSFSGQGISSYEQYF.

The chain combines TRBV5-1 with TRBJ1-2; 7 bases fit TRBD1. With V trimmed by 6 bases and J by 3 bases, 8 bases remained unmatched. There are 14 residues in the CDR3. Looked up from germline, CDR1 is SGHRS and CDR2 is YFSETQ. CDR3: CASNTAGTDYGYTF. CDR3 in DNA: TGCGCCAGCAATACCGCCGGGACAGACTATGGCTACACCTTC.

V and J are TRBV5-1 and TRBJ2-1, with D uncertain. CDR3 length: 14 amino acids. The ends were cut back, 3 bases at V and 5 bases at J, with 12 bases in the middle. In germline, CDR1 is SGHRS, CDR2 YFSETQ. The CDR3 region is CASSSGGLDNEQFF. In DNA, the CDR3 is TGCGCCAGCAGCTCGGGCGGTTTAGACAATGAGCAGTTCTTC.

This clone turned up a few times. The V gene is TRBV6-1, the J gene TRBJ1-2; 7 bases align to TRBD1. The CDR3 is 12 residues long. The V segment lost 6 bases and the J segment 8 bases; nucleotides outside the gene matches: 6. Germline CDR1 MNHNS, CDR2 SASEGT. For the CDR3, the DNA is TGTGCCAGCAGATTGGGACAGTTGGGCTACACCTTC. This translates into CASRLGQLGYTF.

The chain couples TRBV14 to TRBJ1-4, with D possibly TRBD1 on 6 matching bases. The CDR3 has 15 amino acids. In germline, CDR1 is SGHDN, CDR2 FVKESK. V was clipped by 4 bases and J by 5 bases, with 14 bases between them. The CDR3: CASSRRQAGNEKLFF. The CDR3 DNA follows: TGTGCCAGCAGCCGCAGACAGGCGGGAAATGAAAAACTGTTTTTT. Full variable domain (remainder filled in from reference TRBV14 and TRBJ1-4): EAGVTQFPSHSVIEKGQTVTLRCDPISGHDNLYWYRRVMGKEIKFLLHFVKESKQDESGMPNNRFLAERTGGTYSTLKVQPAELEDSGVYFCASSRRQAGNEKLFFGSGTQLSVL.

This chain uses TRBV5-1 with TRBJ2-5; 10 bases are shared with TRBD1. CDR1 is SGHRS and CDR2 is YFSETQ in the germline V gene. The CDR3 covers 15 residues. The V segment lost 0 bases and the J segment 2 bases; nucleotides outside the gene matches: 1. CDR3 bases: TGCGCCAGCAGCTTGGGACAGGGGGCGCAAGAGACCCAGTACTTC. Its translation: CASSLGQGAQETQYF.

This chain connects TRBV5-1 to TRBJ2-5, with D maybe TRBD1 (6 bases). Trimming pared 4 bases from V and 2 bases from J, leaving 15 bases between. This CDR3 is 15 amino acids long. Germline assignment: CDR1 SGHRS and CDR2 YFSETQ. CDR3 region: CASSPKTGFQETQYF. As DNA, the CDR3 is TGCGCCAGCAGCCCAAAAACAGGGTTTCAAGAGACCCAGTACTTC.

This sequence joins TRBV9 and TRBJ2-3, with TRBD1 matching 11 bases. This CDR3 is built from 17 residues. Unmatched junction bases numbered 6, after V lost 3 bases and J lost 0 bases. Germline V CDR1 and CDR2: SGDLS, YYNGEE. The CDR3 DNA is TGTGCCAGCAGCGACGGACAGGGGGCGCGTAGCACAGATACGCAGTATTTT. It encodes CASSDGQGARSTDTQYF.